Included here is one T cell receptor beta chain sequence, with context. The read stops 3 residues short of the end of the CDR3; the missing end is completed from the germline J gene. The data were taken from a study of T cells in women clearing cervical HPV infection. The length of the CDR3 is 16 residues. V lost 5 bases, J lost 2 bases, and 15 bases stayed unmatched. Germline V gene lookup returns CDR1 SQVTM and CDR2 ANQGSEA. Genomic DNA, averaging around 1,200 ng per sample, yielded TCR beta CDR3 via immunoSEQ. Clones were read by immunoSEQ multiplex PCR, and TCRdb kept only the in-frame ones, dropping some. This table holds around 39,000 clones.

The chain links TRBV29-1 to TRBJ2-7; TRBD1 matches at 7 bases. The sample comprised blood buffy coat. This clonotype was obtained from a woman between 18 and 69 years old with a cervical HPV16 infection that either progressed to CIN3+ or cleared (not recorded which). Partial CDR3 DNA: TGCAGCGTTCTACGCCAACTAGGGGGCCCGCCCTACGAG. Translation: CSVLRQLGGPPYE. The whole CDR3 is CSVLRQLGGPPYEQYF.